This record concerns one TCR beta chain sequence. This record belongs to a study of shared T cell receptors in the human thymus. The assay was immunoSEQ multiplex PCR, and TCRdb's table has in-frame clones only and misses some. Among hundreds of thousands of clones listed, 88% were seen once. The length of the CDR3 is 17 residues. With V trimmed by 6 bases and J by 7 bases, 20 bases remained unmatched. The V gene's germline CDR1 is MDHEN and CDR2 SYDVKM. These data also formed part of another study, on human thymus T cells. Per that paper: Corrective heart surgery yielded the resections from which the thymus tissue came.

The receptor was derived from a boy in the first two years of life with a congenital heart defect. The chain combines TRBV28 with TRBJ1-2; 7 bases align to TRBD1. The sample consisted of thymocytes. The CDR3 bases are TGTGCCAGCAGGAAAGGGGGCAGGGCTCCTCAGCCTTTTGGCTACACCTTC. Residues: CASRKGGRAPQPFGYTF.